The 14 T cell receptor beta chains presented below share a single source sample, sequenced in a study of T cells in narcolepsy. The table came from immunoSEQ multiplex PCR; TCRdb's copy has only in-frame clones and leaves some out. The sample lists 10,000 to 12,000 clones; approximately 70% were seen once. The sequencing input was CD45RA- memory CD8+ T cells from PBMCs. Source of these receptors: a human donor with narcolepsy.

V is TRBV5-4 and J is TRBJ1-6, with a weak D call TRBD1 (5 bases). This CDR3 region has 14 residues. Germline V gives CDR1 SGHNT, CDR2 YYREEE (reference sequence). The V gene lost 3 bases and the J gene lost 8 bases, with 12 bases spanning the gap. The CDR3 region is CASSSVAGDSPLHF. DNA of the CDR3: TGTGCCAGCAGCTCCGTCGCGGGGGATTCACCCCTCCACTTT.

In the case of this clone: This sample also contains other DNA sequences that code for the same CDR3. The V call is TRBV6-1, the J call TRBJ1-4; the D gene is possibly TRBD1 (5 bases). CDR3 length: 15 amino acids. CDR1 MNHNS and CDR2 SASEGT come from the germline V gene. V gave up 6 bases and J gave up 0 bases, with 11 bases separating them. CDR3 coding DNA: TGTGCCAGCAGCCCAGGGCCTGCAACTAATGAAAAACTGTTTTTT. It encodes CASSPGPATNEKLFF.

This rearrangement joins TRBV4-3 to TRBJ2-5; D may correspond to TRBD1 or TRBD2 (6 bases each). The germline V gene encodes CDR1 LGHNA and CDR2 YSLEER. This CDR3 contains 15 residues. Trimming pared 2 bases from V and 5 bases from J, leaving 15 bases between. The CDR3 DNA follows: TGCGCCAGCAGCCAATTAGGTGGGGGGCCGGAGACCCAGTACTTC. This sequence encodes CASSQLGGGPETQYF.

The chain is built from TRBV4-3 and TRBJ2-1, with TRBD2 matching over 7 bases. There are 16 residues in the CDR3. Germline lookup yields CDR1 LGHNA and CDR2 YSLEER. The V segment lost 0 bases and the J segment 0 bases; nucleotides outside the gene matches: 2. Here the CDR3 reads CASSQEGGGSYNEQFF. For the CDR3, the DNA is TGCGCCAGCAGCCAAGAGGGGGGGGGCTCCTACAATGAGCAGTTCTTC.

The chain carries TRBV28 and TRBJ2-5; D remains unclear. The CDR3 has 11 amino acids. Germline CDR1 reads MDHEN; CDR2 reads SYDVKM. The V gene lost 5 bases and the J gene lost 6 bases, with 7 bases spanning the gap. The CDR3 nucleotides are TGTGCCAGCAGTACCATAAAGACCCAGTACTTC. Translation: CASSTIKTQYF.

This chain uses TRBV5-4 with TRBJ2-7; D possibly corresponds to TRBD2 (5 bases). The germline CDR1 and CDR2 sequences are SGHNT and YYREEE (reference sequence). The CDR3 spans 13 residues. Trimming shortened V by 0 bases and J by 7 bases, and 11 bases separated the two germline ends. The CDR3: CASSLDRGWEQYF. CDR3 DNA: TGTGCCAGCAGCTTGGATCGAGGGTGGGAGCAGTACTTC. Looking up the rest from reference TRBV5-4 and TRBJ2-7 gives the full variable domain: ETGVTQSPTHLIKTRGQQVTLRCSSQSGHNTVSWYQQALGQGPQFIFQYYREEENGRGNFPPRFSGLQFPNYSSELNVNALELDDSALYLCASSLDRGWEQYFGPGTRLTVT.

The J gene is TRBJ1-1, the V gene TRBV19; D is perhaps TRBD1 (5 bases). V dropped 8 bases and J dropped 1 base, with 8 bases sitting between them. The CDR3 length is 12 residues. CDR1 and CDR2 from the germline V gene are LNHDA and SQIVND (reference sequence). CDR3 amino acids: CASLTENTEAFF. The CDR3 nucleotides are TGTGCCAGTTTGACAGAGAACACTGAAGCTTTCTTT.

CDR3 in amino acids: CASSRAMAEAFF. The CDR3 nucleotides read TGTGCCAGTAGTCGGGCGATGGCTGAAGCTTTCTTT. V usage is TRBV19 and J usage is TRBJ1-1; D gene uncertain. V was clipped by 5 bases and J by 6 bases, with 10 bases between them. The CDR3 is 12 residues long. Per germline, CDR1 LNHDA and CDR2 SQIVND (reference sequence).

This chain links TRBV14 with TRBJ1-4; D might be TRBD1 (6 bases). This CDR3 region has 16 residues. Germline assignment: CDR1 SGHDN and CDR2 FVKESK. The germline V and J ends were trimmed by 5 bases and 8 bases, with 21 bases remaining between them. CDR3 DNA sequence: TGTGCCAGCAGCAGAGGGGGTTCGTACGTAGAAGAAAAACTGTTTTTT. Protein product: CASSRGGSYVEEKLFF.

The rearrangement links TRBV10-2 to TRBJ2-5, with unresolved D. The CDR3 is 13 amino acids. The germline gives CDR1 WSHSY, CDR2 SAAADI. V lost 2 bases, J lost 5 bases, and 9 bases lay in between. The CDR3 DNA is TGCGCCAGCAGTGAGGAGGAATGGGAGACCCAGTACTTC. Its translation is CASSEEEWETQYF.

V gene TRBV4-3 combines with J gene TRBJ2-1; 11 nucleotides agree with TRBD2. Germline V gene sequence: CDR1 LGHNA, CDR2 YSLEER. Trimming cost V 4 bases and J 8 bases; bases outside gene matches: 10. This CDR3 is built from 16 residues. CDR3: CASSPAPTSGADEQFF. The CDR3 nucleotides read TGCGCCAGCAGCCCAGCACCGACTAGCGGGGCCGATGAGCAGTTCTTC.

Points on this clone: At one end, the junction sequence differs from germline, possibly due to a read error. The chain joins TRBV4-3 to TRBJ1-4; D unresolved. The CDR3 is made up of 16 amino acids. Germline lookup yields CDR1 LGHNA and CDR2 YSLEER. CDR3 sequence (DNA): TGCGCCATCAGCCGGTCTACAGTGGGCTTGAATGAAAAACTGTTTTTT. As protein: CAISRSTVGLNEKLFF.

This clone occurred a few times. V usage is TRBV28 and J usage is TRBJ1-6; D unclear. CDR3 length equals 15 residues. Germline V lookup: CDR1 MDHEN, CDR2 SYDVKM. The ends were cut back, 6 bases at V and 2 bases at J, with 11 bases in the middle. This chain's CDR3 is CASSLGVPYNSPLHF. The CDR3 coding sequence is TGTGCCAGCAGCCTGGGAGTTCCCTATAATTCACCCCTCCACTTT. Full variable domain (outside the CDR3, taken from reference TRBV28 and TRBJ1-6): DVKVTQSSRYLVKRTGEKVFLECVQDMDHENMFWYRQDPGLGLRLIYFSYDVKMKEKGDIPEGYSVSREKKERFSLILESASTNQTSMYLCASSLGVPYNSPLHFGNGTRLTVT.

This chain connects TRBV18 to TRBJ1-2; perhaps TRBD1 as D (5 bases). The CDR3 covers 13 residues. V lost 2 bases and J lost 12, with 16 bases in between. Germline V CDR1 and CDR2: KGHSH, LQKENI. CDR3 DNA sequence: TGTGCCAGCTCACCATCCAGTTTTTGGGGGGACACCTTC. Its protein is CASSPSSFWGDTF.